The 21 T cell receptor beta chains reported below all come from one sample, sequenced in a study of T cell responses to AZD1222 COVID-19 vaccine. Here immunoSEQ multiplex PCR was the method, and the copy in TCRdb shows in-frame clones only, minus some. Of roughly 99,000 clones in the sample, 75% to 95% were seen once. The sequenced sample was peripheral blood, obtained 28 days after the second AZD1222 dose. The receptors stem from an adult who received the AZD1222 COVID-19 vaccine.

This clone was counted once. V is TRBV6-5 and J is TRBJ1-1; D unresolved. Germline CDR1 is MNHEY and CDR2 is SVGAGI. The CDR3 runs 12 residues. V gave up 6 bases and J gave up 3 bases, with 8 bases separating them. The chain's CDR3 is CASSVMDTEAFF. For the CDR3, the DNA is TGTGCCAGCAGCGTAATGGACACTGAAGCTTTCTTT.

The rearrangement joins TRBV3-1 (or the pseudogene TRBV3-2) to TRBJ2-5, with 11 nucleotides matching TRBD1. This CDR3 has 15 amino acids. CDR1 LGHDT and CDR2 YNNKEL come from the germline V gene (reference sequence). V lost 1 base, J lost 5 bases, and 3 bases stayed unmatched. CDR3 amino acids: CASSQGTGGGETQYF. CDR3 nucleotides: TGTGCCAGCAGCCAAGGGACAGGGGGCGGGGAGACCCAGTACTTC.

This chain joins TRBV27 and TRBJ1-5; no reliable D call. The CDR3 length is 12 residues. The germline V gene encodes CDR1 MNHEY and CDR2 SMNVEV (reference sequence). V lost 6 bases to trimming and J lost 3 bases, with 6 bases between them. The chain's CDR3 is CASSEFNQPQHF. The DNA for the CDR3 is TGTGCCAGCAGCGAGTTCAATCAGCCCCAGCATTTT.

The chain carries TRBV29-1 and TRBJ2-7; D call uncertain. The germline CDR1 and CDR2 sequences are SQVTM and ANQGSEA. V was cut by 6 bases and J by 0 bases, with 6 bases left in between. The CDR3 totals 11 residues. Here the CDR3 DNA reads TGCAGCGTCGGGCCCTCCTACGAGCAGTACTTC. Translation gives CSVGPSYEQYF.

This chain joins TRBV2 and TRBJ1-5, with a weak D call TRBD1 (5 bases). The germline V gene encodes CDR1 SNHLY and CDR2 FYNNEI. Trimming left V 4 bases short and J 4 bases short, with 14 bases between. The CDR3 is 15 residues long. CDR3 nucleotides: TGTGCCAGCAGTGTGGGGGGGACCCTAAATCAGCCCCAGCATTTT. As protein: CASSVGGTLNQPQHF.

This clone was seen only a few times. The rearrangement uses TRBV9 and TRBJ2-7, with D maybe TRBD1 (6 bases). The V end was cut by 2 bases, the J end by 3 bases, with 18 bases between. The germline V gene has CDR1 SGDLS and CDR2 YYNGEE. The CDR3 totals 16 residues. The CDR3 protein is CASSVVPGTLLYEQYF. The DNA of the CDR3 is TGTGCCAGCAGCGTTGTCCCCGGGACACTCCTCTACGAGCAGTACTTC.

The V call is TRBV5-1, the J call TRBJ2-1; 8 nucleotides match TRBD1. CDR3 length: 17 residues. Germline V gives CDR1 SGHRS, CDR2 YFSETQ. V was clipped by 2 bases and J by 8 bases; unmatched bases: 15. The CDR3 DNA follows: TGCGCCAGCAGCTTAGCCAGGGGGCTGGTAGCGGCGGATGAGCAGTTCTTC. This codes for CASSLARGLVAADEQFF.

The rearrangement uses TRBV6-1 and TRBJ1-2; D is ambiguous. Germline assignment: CDR1 MNHNS and CDR2 SASEGT. Trimming cost V 3 bases and J 0 bases, with 8 bases left between them. The CDR3 totals 14 residues. The CDR3 DNA sequence: TGTGCCAGCAGTGACCTTCCGCCTAACTATGGCTACACCTTC. This codes for CASSDLPPNYGYTF.

This rearrangement joins TRBV29-1 to TRBJ1-1; no definite D call. Germline V gene lookup returns CDR1 SQVTM and CDR2 ANQGSEA. The CDR3 loop spans 13 amino acids. Between the trimmed V and J ends, which lost 7 bases and 0 bases, there was a span of 12 bases. The CDR3 region has the DNA TGCAGCGCCCGCCCAGACTTGAACACTGAAGCTTTCTTT. This sequence encodes CSARPDLNTEAFF.

The chain recombines TRBV7-8 with TRBJ1-5, with no clear D. The germline CDR1 and CDR2 sequences are SGHVS and FQNEAQ. V dropped 5 bases and J dropped 1 base, with 12 bases sitting between them. The CDR3 has 15 amino acids. CDR3 nucleotide sequence: TGTGCCAGCAGCGGCGGACGGTTCAGCAATCAGCCCCAGCATTTT. Translating it yields CASSGGRFSNQPQHF.

The V call is TRBV4-1, the J call TRBJ1-5; D is perhaps TRBD1 (6 bases). CDR1 is MGHRA, CDR2 YSYEKL, per germline. CDR3 length equals 15 residues. With 3 bases removed from V and 4 bases from J, the gap between germline ends came to 13 bases. The CDR3 is CASSQATQGNQPQHF. CDR3 sequence (DNA): TGCGCCAGCAGCCAGGCAACACAGGGTAATCAGCCCCAGCATTTT.

This clone was recorded only once. The rearrangement uses TRBV30 and TRBJ1-5, with D tentatively TRBD1 (5 bases). The V gene lost 6 bases and the J gene lost 6 bases, with 15 bases spanning the gap. Per the germline V gene, CDR1 is GTSNPN and CDR2 is SVGIG (reference sequence). This CDR3 contains 13 residues. CDR3 nucleotide sequence: TGTGCCTGTAGTCAGGGACCGGGTCAGCCCCAGCATTTT. It codes for CACSQGPGQPQHF. Looking up the rest from reference TRBV30 and TRBJ1-5 gives the full variable domain: SQTIHQWPATLVQPVGSPLSLECTVEGTSNPNLYWYRQAAGRGLQLLFYSVGIGQISSEVPQNLSASRPQDRQFILSSKKLLLSDSGFYLCACSQGPGQPQHFGDGTRLSIL.

The V gene is TRBV12-3 or TRBV12-4, the J gene TRBJ1-5, with 7 bases identical to TRBD1. V trimming: 6 bases; J trimming: 6 bases; junction bases outside the gene matches: 5. The length of the CDR3 is 13 residues. Here the CDR3 DNA reads TGTGCCAGCAGCCAGACAGGGATTCAGCCCCAGCATTTT. Its protein product is CASSQTGIQPQHF.

V is TRBV5-6 and J is TRBJ1-2; D ambiguous. CDR3 length equals 13 residues. V was trimmed by 2 bases and J by 5 bases, leaving 10 bases between them. Germline V gives CDR1 SGHDT, CDR2 YYEEEE. In DNA form, the CDR3 reads TGTGCCAGCAGCTTACAAACAGCTTATGGCTACACCTTC. Amino acids: CASSLQTAYGYTF.

This chain joins TRBV19 and TRBJ1-1, with D possibly matching TRBD1 (6 bases). V was cut by 8 bases and J by 0 bases, with 13 bases left in between. CDR3 size: 14 residues. Germline CDR1 LNHDA, CDR2 SQIVND (reference sequence). CDR3 in amino acids: CASRPGELNTEAFF. In DNA, the CDR3 is TGTGCCAGTCGTCCAGGGGAATTGAACACTGAAGCTTTCTTT.

The CDR3: CASSEPPGGDHYGYTF. The DNA for the CDR3 is TGTGCCAGCAGTGAACCCCCTGGGGGGGACCACTATGGCTACACCTTC. This chain joins TRBV25-1 and TRBJ1-2, with D maybe TRBD1 (5 bases). This CDR3 spans 16 amino acids. V was clipped by 2 bases and J by 3 bases, with 16 bases between them. Germline-derived CDR1 and CDR2 are MGHDK and SYGVNS.

The chain combines TRBV6-5 with TRBJ2-7; 7 nucleotides align to TRBD1. CDR3 length: 13 amino acids. V trimming: 8 bases; J trimming: 2 bases; junction bases outside the gene matches: 6. Germline V lookup: CDR1 MNHEY, CDR2 SVGAGI. CDR3 nucleotide sequence: TGTGCCAGCGCGGCAGGGGGTACCTACGAGCAGTACTTC. It yields the protein CASAAGGTYEQYF.

The chain is built from TRBV7-9 and TRBJ1-3; D gene uncertain. Trimming removed 9 bases from V and 1 base from J, with 13 bases in between. This CDR3 has 14 residues. In germline, CDR1 is SEHNR, CDR2 FQNEAQ (reference sequence). The CDR3 coding sequence is TGTGCCAGTTGGCGGCTCAGGTCTGGAAACACCATATATTTT. This sequence encodes CASWRLRSGNTIYF.

V gene TRBV27 combines with J gene TRBJ2-1; 9 positions match TRBD1. J was trimmed by 0 bases and V by 6 bases; bases with no gene match: 3. This CDR3 spans 15 amino acids. Germline values: CDR1 MNHEY, CDR2 SMNVEV (reference sequence). CDR3 nucleotide sequence: TGTGCCAGCAGACAGGGGGCGAGCTCCTACAATGAGCAGTTCTTC. Translated, it gives CASRQGASSYNEQFF.

J is TRBJ2-7 and V is TRBV4-1, with 13 bases that match TRBD2. Looked up from germline, CDR1 is MGHRA and CDR2 is YSYEKL. CDR3 size: 17 residues. V lost 3 bases and J lost 6; bases outside the gene matches: 11. The CDR3 loop reads CASSHLPRTSGSSEQYF. The CDR3 DNA reads as TGCGCCAGCAGCCACCTACCCCGGACTAGCGGGAGCTCCGAGCAGTACTTC.

The rearrangement links TRBV28 to TRBJ1-5; a possible D gene is TRBD1 (5 bases). CDR1 MDHEN and CDR2 SYDVKM come from the germline V gene. V lost 5 bases and J lost 10, with 21 bases in between. This CDR3 spans 15 amino acids. The CDR3 sequence is CASSEWAGLSGPQHF. The CDR3 DNA reads as TGTGCCAGCAGTGAATGGGCGGGACTCAGCGGCCCCCAGCATTTT.